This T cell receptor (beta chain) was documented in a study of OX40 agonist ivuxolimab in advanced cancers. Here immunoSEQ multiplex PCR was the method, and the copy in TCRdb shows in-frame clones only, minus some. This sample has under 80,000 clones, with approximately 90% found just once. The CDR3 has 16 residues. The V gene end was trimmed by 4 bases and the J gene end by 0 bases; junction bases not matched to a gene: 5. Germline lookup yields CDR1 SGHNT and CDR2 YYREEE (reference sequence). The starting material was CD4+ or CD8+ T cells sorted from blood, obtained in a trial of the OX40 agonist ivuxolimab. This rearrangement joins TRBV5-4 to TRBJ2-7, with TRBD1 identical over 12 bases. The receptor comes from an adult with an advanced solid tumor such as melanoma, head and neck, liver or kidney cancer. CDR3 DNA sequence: TGTGCCAGCAGCGGGGGGACAGGGGGCGGCTCCTACGAGCAGTACTTC. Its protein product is CASSGGTGGGSYEQYF.